This T cell receptor beta chain came from a study of beta chain features in type 1 diabetes (dated by TCRdb to the late 2010s). In the study overall: No differences in mean age, gender distribution, total cell number or subset yield were found between patients and healthy donors. Naive and central memory subsets were obtained from all 30 or so donors, but regulatory and stem cell-like memory subsets were isolated from only 8 patients and about 8 healthy donors. The study compared TCRB repertoires of sorted circulating CD4+ T cell subsets between recently diagnosed type 1 diabetes patients and matched healthy donors. A total of 90 million to 130 million sorted cells were examined across all samples, and a strong correlation was observed between cell number per subset and RNA yield.

As concerns this clone: No antigen is known for it. No base quality information exists; no much larger clone differs at one position.

Trimming removed 7 bases from V and 2 bases from J; the gene matches leave 7 bases unexplained. The CDR3 holds 14 amino acids from the cysteine to the phenylalanine. The CDR3 DNA has 42 bases and is translated from base 1. CDR1 and CDR2 are read off the germline V gene (reference sequence) as MNHNY and SVGAGI. The entire amount of isolated RNA was reverse transcribed using the High Capacity cDNA Reverse Transcription Kit, so the sequenced TCRB transcripts were expressed ones. Deep immunoSEQ sequencing was applied to naive, central memory and regulatory T cell samples, giving an average of roughly 3.6 million total reads per sample. After sorted cells were lysed in RLT buffer, RNA was extracted with DNase-treated RNeasy Micro or Mini kits, with the choice depending on cell number. Each cell subset was processed separately to prevent cross-contamination, with patient and healthy donor samples processed together. The immunoSEQ multiplex PCR was used to amplify TCRB sequences from cDNA, generating 87-bp fragments that spanned the CDR3 region. The amplicons were sequenced using the Illumina HiSeq platform. As for the authors' bioinformatics: Synthetic template baselines were used to correct PCR bias computationally, reads within Hamming distance 2 were collapsed, and singletons that could not be merged were discarded. By aligning reads against IMGT, V, D and J genes, CDR3 length, and insertions or deletions at six rearrangement sites were assigned. Within each subset, clonotype counts were normalized to sorted cell number, and only after that were true diversity and Gini coefficients computed with the tcR R package. Repertoire sharing was quantified using the overlap coefficient calculated on TCRB nucleotide sequences. Out-of-frame TCRB sequences from naive cells were analyzed as a proxy for the pre-selection repertoire. TCRdb took this table from immuneACCESS and kept in-frame rearrangements with V and J called. Such tables lack part of the clones; where checked against another copy, unresolved V genes explain under half of the gap, and the rest is unexplained. V and J calls and clone size come straight from that table; D and trimming were deduced from the DNA. Across this sample there are about 270,000 clones, with 13% to 15% seen only once. The ten largest clonotypes hold about 0.015% of the sample.

The research as a whole found: Because small numbers of individuals were included in the HLA sub-analyses, any influence of HLA type on TCRB rearrangement was left unresolved. Because cDNA was sequenced instead of genomic DNA, highly expressing activated cells could be over-represented, though the groups showed no difference in activation or CD3 levels. The naive, central memory and regulatory TCRB repertoires appeared to resemble one another more closely among patients than among healthy donors. Shorter templates might be favored by PCR, yet because patient and control samples were amplified and corrected together, any such skew would affect both groups equally. At VDJ recombination sites, type 1 diabetes patients had fewer insertions and more deleted nucleotides, which implies abnormalities in thymic rearrangement. In all four CD4+ subsets, TCRB CDR3 length was moderately but significantly shorter in type 1 diabetes patients.

Each donor gave one peripheral blood draw, roughly 0.11 L on average, collected into heparinised tubes. A BD FACSAria II and a panel including CD45RO, CCR7, CD25, CD127, CD95 and CD27 were used to sort naive, central memory, regulatory and stem cell-like memory CD4+ T cells. All sorted populations exceeded 95% purity. PBMCs were isolated immediately by Lymphoprep density gradient centrifugation and stained directly without culture. So that batch effects would be minimized, each experiment stained and sorted samples in pairs, pairing one healthy donor with one patient. The sequencing sample was made of naive CD4+ T cells from blood. Reading the label with the study, this specimen's cell subset or site is: true naive CD4+ T cells. Recombination joined TRBV6-6 with TRBJ2-7, with 8 middle bases fitting TRBD1. The receptor was derived from a man under 40 with type 1 diabetes. The CDR3 region has the sequence CASITDRAPYEQYF. The DNA is as follows: TGTGCCAGCATCACGGACAGGGCCCCCTACGAGCAGTACTTC.